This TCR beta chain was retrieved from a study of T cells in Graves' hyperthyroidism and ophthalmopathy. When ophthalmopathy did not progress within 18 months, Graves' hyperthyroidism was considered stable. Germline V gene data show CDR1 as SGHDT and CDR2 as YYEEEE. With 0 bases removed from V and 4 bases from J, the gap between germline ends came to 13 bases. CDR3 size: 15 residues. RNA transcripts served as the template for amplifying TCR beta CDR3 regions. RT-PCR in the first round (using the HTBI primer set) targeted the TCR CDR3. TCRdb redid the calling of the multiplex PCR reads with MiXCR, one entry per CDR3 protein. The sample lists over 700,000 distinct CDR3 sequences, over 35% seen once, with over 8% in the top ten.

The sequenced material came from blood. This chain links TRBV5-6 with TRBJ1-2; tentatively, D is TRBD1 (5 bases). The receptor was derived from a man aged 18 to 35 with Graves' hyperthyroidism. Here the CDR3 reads CASSLVSGRPYGYTF. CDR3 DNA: TGTGCCAGCAGCTTGGTGTCAGGGCGGCCCTATGGCTACACCTTC.